This T cell receptor beta chain was recovered during a study of shared clonotypes between healthy human individuals. Libraries were prepared by immunoSEQ multiplex PCR; TCRdb keeps only in-frame clonotypes and omits some of them. The data contain approximately 1,500,000 clones, 95% to 99% of them seen just once; the ten biggest clones take up 0.4% to 0.55%. Of note for this clone: One junction end does not reproduce the germline sequence, and a read error may be involved.

Germline CDR1 is GTSNPN and CDR2 is SVGIG (reference sequence). The CDR3 spans 13 residues. The sequencing sample was made of naive CD4+ T cells sorted from blood. Subset specified: CD45RA+ positively selected. This receptor was taken from a man aged 30 to 45 in good health. J is TRBJ2-7 and V is TRBV30, with 7 bases matching TRBD1. In DNA, the CDR3 is TGTGCCTGGAGCCCTACCTTGGGACAGTTTCTGCACTTC. This encodes CAWSPTLGQFLHF.